This T cell receptor beta chain was identified during a study of T-cell reconstitution after alpha-beta-depleted transplantation in children. Overall study findings and caveats: After one year, T-cell counts and TCRbeta diversity mostly came from new T cells.

The TCRbeta library was prepared with unique molecular identifiers. TCRdb recomputed calls from the PCR reads with MiXCR, one row per CDR3 protein. The table lists approximately 70,000 distinct CDR3 sequences, 4.9% of them singletons. Germline V lookup: CDR1 LGHDT, CDR2 YNNKEL (reference sequence). CDR3 length equals 14 residues. Trimming at V came to 4 bases and at J to 6 bases, leaving 6 bases not matched to a gene. This clonotype showed up many times. Its antigen is not known. The chain carries TRBV3-1 and TRBJ2-3; 8 positions match TRBD1. The sequence came from a boy less than two years old who had a stem cell transplant for acute myeloid leukemia, so the T cells may come from the graft donor. Specimen: PBMCs, mostly from graft donor cells, collected 180 days after TCRalphabeta/CD19-depleted stem cell transplant. The CDR3 sequence is CASSPTGVGDTQYF. The CDR3 DNA reads as TGTGCCAGCAGCCCGACAGGGGTAGGGGATACGCAGTATTTT.